Sequencing of this T cell receptor (beta chain) was carried out in a study of shared clonotypes between healthy human individuals. The deep-level immunoSEQ assay was used. Profiled with immunoSEQ multiplex PCR; TCRdb holds only in-frame clones, not every one. Here the sample spans some 2.4 million clones, approximately 93% being singletons. V lost 0 bases, J lost 2 bases, and 8 bases lay in between. The CDR3 extends over 15 amino acids. CDR1 is KGHSH, CDR2 LQKENI, per germline. In the case of this clone: Other nucleotide sequences in the sample specify the same CDR3.

The chain couples TRBV18 to TRBJ1-5; tentative D call: TRBD1 (6 bases). Sequencing used naive CD4+ T cells from PBMCs. Subset defined: CD45RA+ positively selected. This TCR derives from a man aged 18 to 35 in good health. Some clones in this sample may be carry-over from other donors' samples. CDR3: CASSPPGAGNQPQHF. In nucleotides, the CDR3 is TGTGCCAGCTCACCACCGGGGGCCGGCAATCAGCCCCAGCATTTT.